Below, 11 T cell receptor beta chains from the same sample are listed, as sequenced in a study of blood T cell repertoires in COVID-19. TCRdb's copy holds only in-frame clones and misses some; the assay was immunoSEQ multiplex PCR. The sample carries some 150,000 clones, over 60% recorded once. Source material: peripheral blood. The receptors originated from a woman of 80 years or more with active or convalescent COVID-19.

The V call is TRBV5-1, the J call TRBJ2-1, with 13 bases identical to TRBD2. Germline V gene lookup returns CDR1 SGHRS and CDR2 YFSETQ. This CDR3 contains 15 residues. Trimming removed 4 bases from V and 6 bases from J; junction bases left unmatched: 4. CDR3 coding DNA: TGCGCCAGCAGCCCGACTAGCGGGGGGACCAATGAGCAGTTCTTC. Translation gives CASSPTSGGTNEQFF.

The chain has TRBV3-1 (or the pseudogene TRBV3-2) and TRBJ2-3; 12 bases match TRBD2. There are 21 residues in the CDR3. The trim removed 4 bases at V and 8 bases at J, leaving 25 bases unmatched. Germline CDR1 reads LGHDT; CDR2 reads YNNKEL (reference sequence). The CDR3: CASSRTSGDFGLADRGRTQYF. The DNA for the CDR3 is TGTGCCAGCAGCCGGACTAGCGGGGACTTTGGCCTGGCAGACAGGGGCCGTACGCAGTATTTT.

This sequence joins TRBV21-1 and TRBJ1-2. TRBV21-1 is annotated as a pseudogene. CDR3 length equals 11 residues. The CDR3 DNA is TGTGCCAGCAAATCCCTATGGGGCTACACCTTC. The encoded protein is CASKSLWGYTF.

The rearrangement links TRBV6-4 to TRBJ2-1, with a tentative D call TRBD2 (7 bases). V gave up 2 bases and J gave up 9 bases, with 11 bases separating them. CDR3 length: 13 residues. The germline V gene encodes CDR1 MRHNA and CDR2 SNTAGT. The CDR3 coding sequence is TGTGCCAGCAGTGACCGGGGGGCTGGTGAGCAGTTCTTC. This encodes CASSDRGAGEQFF.

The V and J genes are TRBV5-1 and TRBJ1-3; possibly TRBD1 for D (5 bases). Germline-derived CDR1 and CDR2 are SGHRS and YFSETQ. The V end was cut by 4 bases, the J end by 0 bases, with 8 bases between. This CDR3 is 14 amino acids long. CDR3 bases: TGCGCCAGCAGCCAGGGAAGCTCTGGAAACACCATATATTTT. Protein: CASSQGSSGNTIYF.

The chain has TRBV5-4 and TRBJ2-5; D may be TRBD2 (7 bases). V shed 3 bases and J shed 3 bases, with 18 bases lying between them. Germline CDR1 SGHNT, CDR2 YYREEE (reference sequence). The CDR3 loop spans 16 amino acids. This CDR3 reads CASSSPRVGGEETQYF. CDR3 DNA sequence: TGTGCCAGCAGCTCCCCGCGGGTAGGGGGGGAAGAGACCCAGTACTTC.

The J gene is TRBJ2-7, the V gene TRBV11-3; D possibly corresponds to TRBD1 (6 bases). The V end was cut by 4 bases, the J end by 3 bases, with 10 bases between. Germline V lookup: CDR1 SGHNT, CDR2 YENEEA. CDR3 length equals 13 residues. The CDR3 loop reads CASSSGADYEQYF. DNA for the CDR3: TGTGCCAGCAGCTCAGGGGCCGACTACGAGCAGTACTTC.

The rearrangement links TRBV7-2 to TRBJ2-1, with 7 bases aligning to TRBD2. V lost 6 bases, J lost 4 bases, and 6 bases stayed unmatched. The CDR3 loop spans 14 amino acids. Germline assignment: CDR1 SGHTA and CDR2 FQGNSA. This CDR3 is CASRPGGVYNEQFF. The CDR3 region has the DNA TGTGCCAGCAGACCTGGGGGGGTGTACAATGAGCAGTTCTTC.

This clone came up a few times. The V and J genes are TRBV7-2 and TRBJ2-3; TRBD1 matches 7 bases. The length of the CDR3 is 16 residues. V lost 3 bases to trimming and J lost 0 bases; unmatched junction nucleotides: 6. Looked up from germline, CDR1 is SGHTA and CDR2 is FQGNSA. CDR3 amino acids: CASSFIGGFSTDTQYF. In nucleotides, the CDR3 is TGTGCCAGCAGCTTCATAGGGGGCTTCAGCACAGATACGCAGTATTTT.

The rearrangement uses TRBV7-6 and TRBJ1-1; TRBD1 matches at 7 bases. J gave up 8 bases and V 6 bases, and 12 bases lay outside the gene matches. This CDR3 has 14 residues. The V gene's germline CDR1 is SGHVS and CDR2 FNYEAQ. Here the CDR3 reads CASSLTGEIGEAFF. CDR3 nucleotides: TGTGCCAGCAGTCTCACAGGGGAAATTGGGGAAGCTTTCTTT.

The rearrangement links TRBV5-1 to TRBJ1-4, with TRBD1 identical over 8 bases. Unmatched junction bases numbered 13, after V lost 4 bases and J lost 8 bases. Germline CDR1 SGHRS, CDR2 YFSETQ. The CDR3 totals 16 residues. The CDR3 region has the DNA TGCGCCAGCAGCGCGATAGGGACAGGTTCCGGAGAAAAACTGTTTTTT. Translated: CASSAIGTGSGEKLFF.